The rows below give T cell receptor beta chains drawn from one sample of a study of beta chain features in type 1 diabetes. Measured with immunoSEQ multiplex PCR; TCRdb has only the in-frame clones, and not every one. The sample holds some 270,000 clones; about 8% are singletons and the top ten take 0.9% to 1.2%. Sequenced material: central memory CD4+ T cells from blood. These receptors originate from a woman aged 18 to 35 in good health. CDR3s include the opening cysteine and the closing phenylalanine or tryptophan. The size of a clone is reported for some rows only, either as once, few or many, or as a class for expanded clones.

>TRBJ1-3|.|TRBV6-6
CASTAPGDSNTIYF
>TRBJ1-2|.|TRBV27
CASSPTRRYGANYGYTF
>TRBJ1-2|few|TRBV18
CASSRESTGGASGYTF
>TRBJ2-2|few|TRBV4-2
CASGTPTGGSGELFF
>TRBJ2-3|few|TRBV7-3
CASSLYGSGTDTQYF
>TRBJ2-7|few|TRBV7-2
CASSPRGPYEQYF
>TRBJ2-3|many|TRBV7-2
CASSFTGGGSDTQYF
>TRBJ2-1|.|TRBV7-2
CASSLARGESEQFF
>TRBJ2-3|few|TRBV7-3
CASSPSGSTDTQYF
>TRBJ1-1|.|TRBV30
CAFNRDWYTEAFF
>TRBJ2-1|.|TRBV28
CASSSGTGGYNEQFF
>TRBJ2-7|few|TRBV7-9
CASRQTGTGGYEQYF
>TRBJ1-5|many|TRBV28
CASSLGQGHQPQHF
>TRBJ2-7|few|TRBV2
CASRRDGSYYEQYF
>TRBJ1-2|.|TRBV7-9
CASSGKGNNYGYTF
>TRBJ2-4|many|TRBV7-2
CASSPRALAKNIQYF
>TRBJ1-2|.|TRBV27
CASSAQGSYGYTF
>TRBJ1-5|few|TRBV6-1
CASSKQGRDQPQHF
>TRBJ2-5|.|TRBV14
CASSLGGSQETQYF
>TRBJ1-6|few|TRBV6-6
CASSSPGQGSTTLHF
>TRBJ1-5|few|TRBV27
CASSLGHLNQPQHF
>TRBJ2-7|few|TRBV5-1
CASSLIGRSYEQYF
>TRBJ1-1|few|TRBV7-9
CASSQDGVNTEAFF
>TRBJ1-3|.|TRBV9
CASSTRQGVSGNTIYF
>TRBJ2-3|few|TRBV2
CATRLAGDADTQYF
>TRBJ2-5|.|TRBV28
CASSLLPAGDQTQYF
>TRBJ1-2|.|TRBV7-2
CASSSPDWANYGYTF
>TRBJ2-1|.|TRBV7-2
CASSHALAGGDNEQFF
>TRBJ1-5|.|TRBV28
CATRGRLHQPQHF
>TRBJ2-1|.|TRBV15
CATRGAGSYNEQFF
>TRBJ2-2|.|TRBV7-2
CASSSKLGQNTGELFF
>TRBJ2-2|.|TRBV5-4
CASSSQGWDTGELFF
>TRBJ2-2|many|TRBV23-1
CASSLMTGWANTGELFF
>TRBJ2-5|.|TRBV14
CASSQGRREREYF
>TRBJ2-1|many|TRBV23-1
CASSPSGRRSYNEQFF
>TRBJ1-6|few|TRBV19
CASSGTGGRTLHF
>TRBJ1-5|few|TRBV28
CASSRSQGMSQPQHF
>TRBJ2-3|few|TRBV7-2
CASSLYQEADTQYF
>TRBJ1-5|.|TRBV10-3
CAISAGGQPQHF
>TRBJ2-1|.|TRBV5-1
CASKGTSGRWYEQFF
>TRBJ2-2|many|TRBV7-2
CATWKDRANTGELFF
>TRBJ1-6|few|TRBV7-2
CASSLAPESPLHF
>TRBJ2-6|.|TRBV11-1
CASSFNPASGANVLTF
>TRBJ2-7|.|TRBV29-1
CSVEDNGKKYEQCF
>TRBJ2-5|.|TRBV7-2
CASSFQVGSGETQYF
>TRBJ2-5|many|TRBV21-1
CASSSRLAGMFDYGPAETQYF
>TRBJ2-1|.|TRBV19
CASSSTGISSNEQFF
>TRBJ1-3|.|TRBV7-9
CASRGIGASGNTIYF
>TRBJ2-7|.|TRBV29-1
CSVMLADSSYEQYF
>TRBJ1-1|.|TRBV18
CASSPLDRGDGAFF
>TRBJ2-3|.|TRBV2
CASSEGPDTQYF
>TRBJ1-2|.|TRBV29-1
CSEGGNYGYTF
>TRBJ1-6|few|TRBV2
CASSSPKYRSPLHF